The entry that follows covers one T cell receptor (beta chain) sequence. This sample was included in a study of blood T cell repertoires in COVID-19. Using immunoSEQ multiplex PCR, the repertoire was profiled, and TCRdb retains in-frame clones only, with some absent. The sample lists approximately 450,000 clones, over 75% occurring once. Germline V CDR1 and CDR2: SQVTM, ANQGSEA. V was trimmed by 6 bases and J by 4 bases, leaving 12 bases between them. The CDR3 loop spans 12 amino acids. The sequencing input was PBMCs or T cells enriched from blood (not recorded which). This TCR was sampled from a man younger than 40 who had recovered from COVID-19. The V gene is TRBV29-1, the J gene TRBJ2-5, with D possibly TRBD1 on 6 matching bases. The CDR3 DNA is TGCAGCGTAACCGAGGGGGTAGAGACCCAGTACTTC. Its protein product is CSVTEGVETQYF.